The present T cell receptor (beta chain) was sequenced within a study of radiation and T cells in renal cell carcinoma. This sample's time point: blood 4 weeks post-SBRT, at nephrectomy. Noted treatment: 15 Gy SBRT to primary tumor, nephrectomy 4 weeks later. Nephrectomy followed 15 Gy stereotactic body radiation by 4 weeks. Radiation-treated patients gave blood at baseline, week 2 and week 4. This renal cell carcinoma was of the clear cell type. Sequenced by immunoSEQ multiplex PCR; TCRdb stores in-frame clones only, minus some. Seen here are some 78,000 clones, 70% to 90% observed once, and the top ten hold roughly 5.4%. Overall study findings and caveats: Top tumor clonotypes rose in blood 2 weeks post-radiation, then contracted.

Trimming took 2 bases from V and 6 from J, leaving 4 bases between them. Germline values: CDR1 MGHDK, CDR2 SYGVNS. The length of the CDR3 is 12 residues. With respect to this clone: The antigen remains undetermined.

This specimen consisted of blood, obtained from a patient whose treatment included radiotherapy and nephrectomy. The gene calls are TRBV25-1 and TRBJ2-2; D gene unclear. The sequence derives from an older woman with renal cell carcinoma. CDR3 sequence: CASSEGAGELFF. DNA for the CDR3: TGTGCCAGCAGTGAAGGAGCCGGGGAGCTGTTTTTT. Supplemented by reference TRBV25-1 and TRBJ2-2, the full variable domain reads EADIYQTPRYLVIGTGKKITLECSQTMGHDKMYWYQQDPGMELHLIHYSYGVNSTEKGDLSSESTVSRIRTEHFPLTLESARPSHTSQYLCASSEGAGELFFGEGSRLTVL.